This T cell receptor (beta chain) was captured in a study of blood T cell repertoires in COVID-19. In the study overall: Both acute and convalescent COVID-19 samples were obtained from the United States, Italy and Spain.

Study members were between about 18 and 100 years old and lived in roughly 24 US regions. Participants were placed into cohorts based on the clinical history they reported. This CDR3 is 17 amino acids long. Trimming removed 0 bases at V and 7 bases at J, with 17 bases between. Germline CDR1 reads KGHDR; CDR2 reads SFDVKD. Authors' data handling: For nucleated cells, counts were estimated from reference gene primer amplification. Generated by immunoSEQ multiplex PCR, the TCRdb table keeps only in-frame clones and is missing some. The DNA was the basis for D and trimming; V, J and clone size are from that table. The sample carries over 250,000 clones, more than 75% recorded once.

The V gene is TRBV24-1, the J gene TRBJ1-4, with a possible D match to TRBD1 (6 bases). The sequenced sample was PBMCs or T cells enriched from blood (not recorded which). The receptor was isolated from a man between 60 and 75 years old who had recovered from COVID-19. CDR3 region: CATSDLASRGFSEKLFF. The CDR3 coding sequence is TGTGCCACCAGTGATTTGGCCTCCAGGGGCTTTAGTGAAAAACTGTTTTTT.